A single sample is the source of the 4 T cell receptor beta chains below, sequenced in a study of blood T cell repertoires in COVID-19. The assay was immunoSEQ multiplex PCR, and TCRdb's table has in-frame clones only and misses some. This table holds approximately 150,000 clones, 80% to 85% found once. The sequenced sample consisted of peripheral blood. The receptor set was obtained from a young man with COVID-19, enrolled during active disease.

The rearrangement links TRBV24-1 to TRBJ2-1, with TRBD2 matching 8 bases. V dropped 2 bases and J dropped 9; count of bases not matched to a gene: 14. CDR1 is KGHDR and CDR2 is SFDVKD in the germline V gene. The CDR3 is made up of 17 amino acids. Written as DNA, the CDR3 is TGTGCCACCAGTGATTCTTTGAGGACTAGCCAAGGGGGTGAGCAGTTCTTC. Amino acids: CATSDSLRTSQGGEQFF.

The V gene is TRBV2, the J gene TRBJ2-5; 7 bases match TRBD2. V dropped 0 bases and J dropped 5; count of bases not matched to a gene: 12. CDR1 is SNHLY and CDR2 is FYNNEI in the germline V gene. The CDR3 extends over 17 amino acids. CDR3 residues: CASSEARVTSPRETQYF. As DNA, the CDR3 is TGTGCCAGCAGTGAAGCGCGTGTGACTAGCCCTCGGGAGACCCAGTACTTC.

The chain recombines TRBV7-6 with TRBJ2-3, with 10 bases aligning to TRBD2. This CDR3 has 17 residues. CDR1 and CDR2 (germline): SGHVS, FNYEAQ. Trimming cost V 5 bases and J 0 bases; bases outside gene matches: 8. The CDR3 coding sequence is TGTGCCAGCAGCCTCGGACTAGCGGACGTTAGCACAGATACGCAGTATTTT. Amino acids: CASSLGLADVSTDTQYF.

Written as DNA, the CDR3 is TGTGCCAGCAGTGAAGTGCAGGGTAATGAGCAGTTCTTC. Protein sequence: CASSEVQGNEQFF. This rearrangement joins TRBV2 to TRBJ2-1; tentative D call: TRBD1 (5 bases). V lost 1 base to trimming and J lost 7 bases, with 8 bases between them. This CDR3 is 13 amino acids long. Germline V CDR1 and CDR2: SNHLY, FYNNEI.